This TCR beta chain was found in a study of cytotoxic CD8 clonotypes in ibrutinib-treated CLL (dated by TCRdb to 2020 to 2022). A note on the overall study: The cohort included about 15 treatment-naive and around 10 relapsed/refractory patients; around 17 were IGHV unmutated. On average, each sample had 255,043 productive templates and more than 85,000 productive rearrangements. Partial responses were observed in about 24 patients and complete responses in 2; after a median follow-up of 68 months, remission was maintained in roughly 14 patients and progression was observed in 12. Cryopreserved peripheral blood mononuclear cells were obtained before treatment, at response, and at either sustained remission or disease progression. All remission and progressive disease samples were collected while patients were still receiving ibrutinib. Of the roughly 81 people in the trial, approximately 28 had longitudinal samples available. Samples at response were collected after a median of roughly twelve months of treatment, with a range of 6 to 36 months. The paper as a whole reports these results and caveats: Baseline clonality exceeded that of age-matched healthy donors and correlated strongly with circulating CD8+ T-cell counts. Public clonotypes were rare and either contracted or stayed stable during treatment, and the rise in clonality at ibrutinib response reflected the expansion of private clonotypes. At ibrutinib response clonality went up, during sustained remission it held steady, and at progression it dropped back toward baseline. Sampling times were not matched between sustained-remission and progressing patients, and lymph node repertoires were not studied.

The germline V gene yields SGHTA for CDR1 and FQGNSA for CDR2. The V and J ends are trimmed by 0 bases and 0 bases, leaving 9 bases between them. Reading from cysteine to phenylalanine, the CDR3 counts 15 amino acids. Just CDR3 DNA is preserved here, 45 bases in frame from base 1. Note on this clone: The target of this receptor is not known. Within one base of it there is no much larger clone, and no base qualities were kept.

This specimen's time point label, per the study, means: approximately 25 months on ibrutinib. Around 2 micrograms of genomic DNA were extracted from cryopreserved PBMCs for TCR beta library preparation. Longitudinal blood samples from CLL patients on ibrutinib monotherapy were analyzed using high-throughput TCR beta sequencing. The patients took part in an open-label, single-center phase 2 trial of ibrutinib monotherapy. The goal of deep resolution MiSeq sequencing was a depth between 1 in 1 million and 1 in 200,000 T cells, and coverage averaged 10x per clonotype. The immunoSEQ hsTCRB Kit was used to generate the TCR beta libraries. In the paper's pipeline: Data were analyzed with ImmunoSEQ Data Assistant and ImmunoSEQ Analyzer, with V, D and J genes assigned per IMGT definitions. Clonality, which ranges from 0 to 1, was calculated as one minus the normalized Shannon entropy of productive rearrangement frequencies. Public clonotype analysis was restricted to overrepresented clonotypes comprising at least 0.05% of each patient's repertoire. Around 13 age-matched healthy donor repertoires from immuneACCESS were used as controls for clonality. TCRdb provides this immuneACCESS table in a form limited to in-frame rearrangements. Some clones are lacking; in checked studies, under half of them reflect an unresolved V gene, and why the rest are absent is not known. That table furnishes V, J and clone size, whereas the DNA furnished D and trimming. This sample comprises about 130,000 clones, roughly 84% of them detected only once. Of the sample, roughly 3.5% is held by the ten largest clones.

The rearrangement combines TRBV7-2 with TRBJ2-7; the D gene cannot be resolved reliably. Sequencing used PBMCs, obtained after 24 months of ibrutinib treatment. The TCR originated in a human donor with chronic lymphocytic leukemia. The CDR3 protein is CASSLAHQSSYEQYF. The DNA is TGTGCCAGCAGCTTAGCGCACCAGAGCTCCTACGAGCAGTACTTC.